These T cell receptor beta chains were read from a single sample in a study of cytomegalovirus exposure and HLA in healthy donors. Sequenced by immunoSEQ multiplex PCR; TCRdb stores in-frame clones only, minus some. In the table there are fewer than 150,000 clones, less than 85% of which are singletons. Specimen: PBMCs. The source is a man between 35 and 55 years old in good health and CMV-seropositive. CDR3s include the opening cysteine and the closing phenylalanine or tryptophan. A D gene is named only where the DNA matches it firmly. Not every row has a clone size; where given, it reads once, few, many or a size class.

cdr3_aa	cdr3_nt	v_call	d_call	clone_size	j_call
CSVRGLAPNTGELFF	TGCAGCGTGAGGGGCCTAGCGCCGAACACCGGGGAGCTGTTTTTT	TRBV29-1	.	.	TRBJ2-2
CASSLSGTVRTEAFF	TGTGCCAGCAGCTTAAGTGGGACAGTCAGGACTGAAGCTTTCTTT	TRBV11-2	TRBD1	.	TRBJ1-1
CASSLAGVGTQYF	TGCGCCAGCAGCTTGGCCGGGGTAGGGACCCAGTACTTC	TRBV5-1	.	.	TRBJ2-5
CASSLEGVYGYTF	TGTGCCAGCAGCCTGGAGGGGGTGTATGGCTACACCTTC	TRBV5-4	.	.	TRBJ1-2
CASRPTGTPYGYTF	TGTGCCAGCAGACCCACCGGGACACCCTATGGCTACACCTTC	TRBV27	.	.	TRBJ1-2
CASSSQGNTEAFF	TGTGCCAGCAGCTCACAGGGGAACACTGAAGCTTTCTTT	TRBV7-8	.	few	TRBJ1-1
CASSYSPGGDTEAFF	TGTGCCAGCAGTTACTCCCCAGGGGGAGACACTGAAGCTTTCTTT	TRBV6-5	TRBD1	.	TRBJ1-1
CASSQGQGVRDEQFF	TGTGCCAGCAGCCAAGGGCAGGGGGTAAGGGATGAGCAGTTCTTC	TRBV4-2	TRBD1	.	TRBJ2-1
CASSIGTSGVQTQYF	TGTGCCAGTAGCATCGGGACTAGCGGGGTCCAGACCCAGTACTTC	TRBV19	TRBD2	.	TRBJ2-5
CASTPGQGPTGYTF	TGTGCCAGTACCCCGGGACAGGGCCCGACAGGCTACACCTTC	TRBV19	TRBD1	.	TRBJ1-2
CASSYTRTSAGVIEQYF	TGTGCCAGCAGCTACACCCGTACGTCCGCGGGAGTGATCGAGCAGTACTTC	TRBV7-8	TRBD2	.	TRBJ2-7
CASSPDREGKLFF	TGTGCCAGCAGCCCGGACAGGGAGGGGAAACTGTTTTTT	TRBV13	TRBD1	.	TRBJ1-4
CATSHEKYRGGYTF	TGTGCCACCAGCCATGAAAAATACAGGGGTGGCTACACCTTC	TRBV15	TRBD1	.	TRBJ1-2
CASSGRQGIHEQYF	TGTGCCAGTAGTGGCCGCCAGGGTATCCACGAGCAGTACTTC	TRBV19	.	few	TRBJ2-7
CASSLTSGANEQFF	TGTGCCAGCAGCTTAACTAGCGGAGCCAATGAGCAGTTCTTC	TRBV7-9	TRBD2	.	TRBJ2-1
CASSTAGSYTDTQYF	TGTGCCAGTAGTACCGCCGGGAGCTACACAGATACGCAGTATTTT	TRBV19	.	.	TRBJ2-3
CASSLRRGRGNTGELFF	TGTGCCAGCAGCTTGAGGAGGGGCCGAGGTAACACCGGGGAGCTGTTTTTT	TRBV5-6	.	.	TRBJ2-2
CASSQDPETGYIYGYTF	TGCGCCAGCAGCCAAGATCCAGAGACAGGGTACATCTATGGCTACACCTTC	TRBV4-3	TRBD1	.	TRBJ1-2
CASSPDPTAGYTF	TGTGCCAGCTCACCAGACCCCACAGCCGGCTACACCTTC	TRBV18	.	.	TRBJ1-2
CASSSSSGRDGSSPLHF	TGTGCCAGCAGCTCCTCGTCGGGCAGGGATGGTAGTTCACCCCTCCACTTT	TRBV7-9	.	.	TRBJ1-6
CASSYFGGGAQETQYF	TGTGCCAGCAGTTACTTTGGCGGGGGGGCACAAGAGACCCAGTACTTC	TRBV6-5	TRBD2	.	TRBJ2-5
CASSLDPPSGTYTQYF	TGTGCCAGCAGCTTAGACCCGCCTAGCGGCACATATACGCAGTATTTT	TRBV7-9	TRBD2	.	TRBJ2-3
CASSTGRYTEAFF	TGTGCCAGCTCGACAGGACGGTACACTGAAGCTTTCTTT	TRBV7-8	.	.	TRBJ1-1
CASSRDRGRNQPQHF	TGTGCCAGCAGCCGGGACAGGGGGCGAAATCAGCCCCAGCATTTT	TRBV9	TRBD1	.	TRBJ1-5
CASSPRAGYEQYF	TGTGCCAGCAGTCCTAGAGCTGGCTACGAGCAGTACTTC	TRBV6-4	.	.	TRBJ2-7
CRVGTGITQYF	TGCAGGGTTGGGACAGGGATTACCCAGTACTTC	TRBV20-1	TRBD1	few	TRBJ2-5
CASSSTWRDGYTF	TGTGCCAGCAGTTCTACATGGAGGGATGGCTACACCTTC	TRBV6-5	.	few	TRBJ1-2
CASTPQGGETQYF	TGTGCCAGTACCCCCCAGGGAGGAGAGACCCAGTACTTC	TRBV19	.	.	TRBJ2-5
CASHADRASEAFF	TGTGCCAGCCACGCCGACAGGGCATCTGAAGCTTTCTTT	TRBV27	TRBD1	.	TRBJ1-1
CASSFDRGQRDTEAFF	TGTGCCAGCAGCTTCGACAGGGGGCAAAGAGACACTGAAGCTTTCTTT	TRBV13	TRBD1	few	TRBJ1-1
CASSYFSGTGVNTQYF	TGTGCCAGCAGTTACTTCTCTGGGACAGGGGTAAATACGCAGTATTTT	TRBV6-5	TRBD1	.	TRBJ2-3
CASSIRGSNQPQHF	TGTGCCAGTAGTATAAGAGGTAGCAATCAGCCCCAGCATTTT	TRBV19	.	.	TRBJ1-5
CAWSNYKGTGGVISGANVLTF	TGTGCCTGGAGCAACTACAAAGGGACAGGGGGCGTAATTTCTGGGGCCAACGTCCTGACTTTC	TRBV30	TRBD1	.	TRBJ2-6
CASSTRRAGTEAFF	TGTGCCAGCAGTACGAGGAGGGCGGGCACTGAAGCTTTCTTT	TRBV6-1	.	.	TRBJ1-1
CASSQDSWTGQYF	TGCGCCAGCAGCCAAGATTCCTGGACAGGGCAGTACTTC	TRBV4-3	TRBD1	.	TRBJ2-5
CASSSRTSGTYEQYF	TGTGCCAGCAGCTCCCGGACTAGCGGGACGTACGAGCAGTACTTC	TRBV5-4	TRBD2	.	TRBJ2-7
CASSVAQKNTEAFF	TGTGCCAGCAGCGTAGCCCAGAAGAACACTGAAGCTTTCTTT	TRBV9	.	.	TRBJ1-1
CASSSGDRVNQRQHF	TGTGCCAGCAGCTCGGGGGACAGGGTAAATCAGCGCCAGCATTTT	TRBV5-6	TRBD1	.	TRBJ1-5
CASRDSGAREQYF	TGTGCCAGCAGGGATTCAGGGGCGCGAGAGCAGTACTTC	TRBV6-1	.	few	TRBJ2-7
CASSLGGRQDYGYTF	TGTGCCAGCAGCTTGGGGGGGAGACAGGACTATGGCTACACCTTC	TRBV5-6	.	once	TRBJ1-2